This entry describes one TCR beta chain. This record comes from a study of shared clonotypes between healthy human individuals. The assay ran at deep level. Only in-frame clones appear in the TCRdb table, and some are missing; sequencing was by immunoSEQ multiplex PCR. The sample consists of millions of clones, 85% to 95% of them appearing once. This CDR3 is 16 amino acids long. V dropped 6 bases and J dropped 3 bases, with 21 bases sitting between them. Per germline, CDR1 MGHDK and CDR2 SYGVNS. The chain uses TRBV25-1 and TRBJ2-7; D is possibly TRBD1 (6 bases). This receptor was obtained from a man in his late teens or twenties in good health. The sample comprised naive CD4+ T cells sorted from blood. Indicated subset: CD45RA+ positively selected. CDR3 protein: CASSAAGSLGGYEQYF. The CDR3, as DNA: TGTGCCAGCAGCGCCGCCGGGTCATTAGGGGGCTACGAGCAGTACTTC.